This T cell receptor beta chain was sequenced during a study of post-analysis software for immune sequencing data (dated by TCRdb to between 2014 and 2017). Study-level background: The recorded disease courses included relapsing-remitting, secondary progressive and progressive-relapsing multiple sclerosis, and some patients had no subtype annotation. A subset of samples was prepared in parallel using single-end sample barcoding, then pooled and co-amplified after Illumina adapter ligation. The patient repertoires were set against 11 previously published healthy control repertoires from donors whose ages ranged from 6 to 25 years.

Relative to germline, V is missing 0 bases and J is missing 4 bases, with 13 bases of the junction outside any gene match. Based on the germline V gene, the CDR1 and CDR2 sequences are SGDLS and YYNGEE. The CDR3 holds 19 amino acids from the cysteine to the phenylalanine. This entry keeps only the CDR3 DNA: 57 bases, framed from base 1. TCR beta repertoires were profiled from peripheral blood of 10 to 15 young patients with multiple sclerosis to demonstrate the VDJtools post-analysis software. The multiple sclerosis patients were children and adolescents ranging in age from about 6 to 17 years. Broad study findings and their caveats: The multiple sclerosis patient group was slightly younger than the control group. Direct clustering with F measure revealed strong co-clustering of samples prepared in the same batch, which led to a batch-effect correction. Patients showed significantly higher frequencies than controls for five TRBV segments, among them TRBV5-6, TRBV5-1 and TRBV20-1. Multiple sclerosis patients had significantly lower normalized Chao1 diversity than controls, a result that suggests substantial peripheral T-cell clonal expansion.

Library prep was done by PCR. Sequencing took place on an Illumina HiSeq 2500. To reduce PCR and sequencing biases, unique molecular identifiers were built into the TCR beta cDNA libraries. Every 1 to 10 million input T cells yielded 500,000 or so cDNA molecules, meaning each molecule approximated one T cell. Patient libraries were prepared and sequenced with the same protocol used for the earlier healthy control dataset. Within a given batch, samples were prepared together, multiplexed and sequenced on the same HiSeq lane. The source study handled its data this way. Raw barcoded reads were processed with MIGEC, discarding single-read molecular identifier groups before consensus assembly and CDR3 extraction. VDJtools was used for post-analysis of the clonotype tables, and diversity was normalized by down-sampling every dataset to the size of the smallest sample. To correct batch-related cross-sample contamination, repertoire overlap clustering matched CDR3 amino acid sequences but not nucleotide sequences. TCRdb's own reprocessing of the public reads used fastp at Q25 and MiXCR and kept productive beta chains. Identical CDR3 proteins give one entry, which carries the most common genes and DNA. The V and J calls follow TCRdb's processing rather than the paper's. The sample table records more than 450,000 distinct CDR3 sequences; about 44% of these occur just once. In total, the top ten clones hold under 2% of the sample.

Turning to this clonotype: Its cognate antigen has yet to be identified. It has no much larger one-base neighbor in the sample; base qualities were not kept.

Sequencing used blood. Rearrangement joined TRBV9 to TRBJ2-3; 11 nucleotides in the junction match TRBD2. This sequence originates from a girl between 10 and 17 years old with multiple sclerosis. The sequence in DNA is TGTGCCAGCAGCGTAGCGGTAGGACTAGCGGGCGGAATGGCAGATACGCAGTATTTT. Its product reads: CASSVAVGLAGGMADTQYF. Here the CDR3 is joined to the reference TRBV9 and TRBJ2-3 genes, and the full variable domain is: DSGVTQTPKHLITATGQRVTLRCSPRSGDLSVYWYQQSLDQGLQFLIQYYNGEERAKGNILERFSAQQFPDLHSELNLSSLELGDSALYFCASSVAVGLAGGMADTQYFGPGTRLTVL.